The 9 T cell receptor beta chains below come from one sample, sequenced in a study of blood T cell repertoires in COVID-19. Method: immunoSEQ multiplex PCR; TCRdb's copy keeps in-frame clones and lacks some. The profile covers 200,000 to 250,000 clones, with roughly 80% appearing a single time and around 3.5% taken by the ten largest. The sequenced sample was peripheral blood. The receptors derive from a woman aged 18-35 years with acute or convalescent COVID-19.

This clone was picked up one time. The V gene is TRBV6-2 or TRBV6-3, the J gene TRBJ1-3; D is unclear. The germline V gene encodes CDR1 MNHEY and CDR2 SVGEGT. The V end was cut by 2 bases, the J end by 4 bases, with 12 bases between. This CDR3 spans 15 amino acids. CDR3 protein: CASSYTVPSGNTIYF. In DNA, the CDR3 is TGTGCCAGCAGTTACACGGTACCCTCCGGAAACACCATATATTTT.

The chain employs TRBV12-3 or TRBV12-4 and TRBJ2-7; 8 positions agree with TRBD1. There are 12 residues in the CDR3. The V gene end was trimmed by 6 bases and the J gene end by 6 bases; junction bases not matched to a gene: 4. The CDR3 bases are TGTGCCAGCAGAGGACAGGGTGGCGAGCAGTACTTC. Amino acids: CASRGQGGEQYF.

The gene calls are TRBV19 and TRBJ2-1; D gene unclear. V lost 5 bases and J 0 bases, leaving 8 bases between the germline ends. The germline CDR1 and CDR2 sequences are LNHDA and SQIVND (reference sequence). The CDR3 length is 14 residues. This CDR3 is CASSPPSSYNEQFF. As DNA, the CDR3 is TGTGCCAGTAGTCCCCCCAGCTCCTACAATGAGCAGTTCTTC.

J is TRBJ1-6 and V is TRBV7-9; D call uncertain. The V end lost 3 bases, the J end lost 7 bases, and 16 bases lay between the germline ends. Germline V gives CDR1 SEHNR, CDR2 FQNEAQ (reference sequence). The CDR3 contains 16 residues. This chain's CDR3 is CASSFGDTLKNSPLHF. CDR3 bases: TGTGCCAGCAGCTTTGGCGACACCCTTAAAAATTCACCCCTCCACTTT. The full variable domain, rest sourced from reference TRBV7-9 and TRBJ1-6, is DTGVSQNPRHKITKRGQNVTFRCDPISEHNRLYWYRQTLGQGPEFLTYFQNEAQLEKSRLLSDRFSAERPKGSFSTLEIQRTEQGDSAMYLCASSFGDTLKNSPLHFGNGTRLTVT.

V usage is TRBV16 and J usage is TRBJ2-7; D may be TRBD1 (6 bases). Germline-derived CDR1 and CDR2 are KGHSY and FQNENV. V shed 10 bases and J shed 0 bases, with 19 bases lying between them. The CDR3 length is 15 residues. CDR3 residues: CATNPGPGDSYEQYF. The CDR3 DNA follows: TGTGCCACAAATCCAGGGCCAGGGGACTCCTACGAGCAGTACTTC.

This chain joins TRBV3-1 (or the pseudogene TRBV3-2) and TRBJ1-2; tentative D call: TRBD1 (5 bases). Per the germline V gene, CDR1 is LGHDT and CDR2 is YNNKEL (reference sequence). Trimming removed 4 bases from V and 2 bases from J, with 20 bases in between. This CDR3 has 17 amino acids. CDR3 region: CASSRATGGGVNYGYTF. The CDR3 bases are TGTGCCAGCAGCCGGGCAACCGGCGGGGGTGTGAACTATGGCTACACCTTC.

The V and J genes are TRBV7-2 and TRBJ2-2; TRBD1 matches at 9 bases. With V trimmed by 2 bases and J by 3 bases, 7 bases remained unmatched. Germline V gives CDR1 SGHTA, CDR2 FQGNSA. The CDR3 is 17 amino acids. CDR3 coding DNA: TGTGCCAGCAGCTTATTTCTCGGGACAGGGTACACCGGGGAGCTGTTTTTT. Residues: CASSLFLGTGYTGELFF.

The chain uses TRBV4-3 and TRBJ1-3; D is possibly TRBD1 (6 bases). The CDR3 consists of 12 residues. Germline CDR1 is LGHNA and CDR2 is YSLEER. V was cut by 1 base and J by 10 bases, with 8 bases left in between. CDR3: CASSQVTGTIYF. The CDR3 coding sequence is TGCGCCAGCAGCCAAGTTACAGGGACCATATATTTT.

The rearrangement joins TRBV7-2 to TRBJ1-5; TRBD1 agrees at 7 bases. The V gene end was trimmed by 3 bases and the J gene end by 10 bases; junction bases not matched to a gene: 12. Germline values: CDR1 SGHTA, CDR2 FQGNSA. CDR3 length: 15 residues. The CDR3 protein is CASSFTGQAREPQHF. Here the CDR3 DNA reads TGTGCCAGCAGCTTCACCGGACAGGCAAGGGAACCCCAGCATTTT.